This T cell receptor beta chain derives from a study of OX40 agonist ivuxolimab in advanced cancers. Regarding the complete study: The costimulatory receptor OX40 (CD134) was targeted by ivuxolimab, a fully human IgG2 agonistic monoclonal antibody. Intravenous ivuxolimab was administered to patients every 2 weeks at six dose levels: 0.01, 0.1, 0.3, 1.5, 3 and 10 mg/kg. Among the approximately 54 dose-escalation patients, roughly 20 had hepatocellular carcinoma, approximately 15 melanoma, 9 renal cell carcinoma and 9 head and neck cancer. In the dose-escalation cohort, around 80% of patients were male, and the mean age was 60 years with a range of about 20 to 90. Patients were allowed to have had prior anti-PD-1, anti-PD-L1 or anti-CTLA-4 therapy, and approximately 43% of the dose-escalation patients had previously received checkpoint inhibitors. Partial responses occurred in three dose-escalation patients, of whom one had hepatocellular carcinoma and two had cutaneous melanoma. The purpose of peripheral TCRbeta sequencing was to test whether ivuxolimab changed TCR sequence diversity and led to clonal T-cell expansion. The paper covers the monotherapy dose-escalation part of the phase I ivuxolimab trial, which included N of about 56 patients. Broad study findings and their caveats: At doses of 0.1 to 3.0 mg/kg, clonal expansion of both CD4+ and CD8+ T cells in blood was seen between baseline and week 6. The antigen specificity of the peripheral T cells that underwent clonal expansion was not determined. Low levels of normalized T-cell clonal expansion were also shown by some nonresponding patients. On average, CD8+ T cells showed more expanded clones than CD4+ T cells after ivuxolimab. Partial responders in the 0.1-3.0 mg/kg groups had among the lowest normalized peripheral clonal expansion, especially among CD8+ T cells.

Genomic DNA was isolated from the sorted cells so that the TCRbeta CDR3 region could be sequenced. The immunoSEQ Assay was used to sequence the TCRbeta CDR3 regions. The clones in this table, taken by TCRdb from immuneACCESS, are in-frame only. Not every clone is retained; where verified, under half of the shortfall comes from an unresolved V gene, and the cause of the rest is unknown. The sample table lists over 90,000 clones, 85% to 90% of them with a count of one. The top ten hold roughly 2.1% of the sample. The trial excluded patients who had a history of autoimmune disease or who were on systemic immunosuppression. In every dose cohort, peripheral blood was drawn for TCR sequencing at baseline, cycle 4 day 1, and cycle 7 day 1. The samples were taken from a phase I, first-in-human, multicenter, open-label dose-escalation trial of ivuxolimab. Adults with locally advanced or metastatic melanoma, renal cell, hepatocellular, or head and neck squamous cell carcinoma were enrolled in the trial. Before TCR sequencing, CD4+ and CD8+ T cells were separately sorted from peripheral blood.

Notes on this clone: Its cognate antigen has yet to be identified. No much larger clonotype is one base removed from it; base qualities were not supplied.

V lost 2 bases and J lost 2 bases; the stretch between them is 9 bases long. From its cysteine to its phenylalanine, the CDR3 spans 13 amino acids. Only the CDR3 part of the read is kept: 39 bases, read in frame from the first base. CDR1 and CDR2 were assigned from the germline V gene as SQVTM and ANQGSEA. Sequences were derived from CD4+ or CD8+ T cells sorted from blood, sampled in a trial of the OX40 agonist ivuxolimab. Recombination linked TRBV29-1 to TRBJ2-5, with the D gene uncertain. The origin of this receptor is an adult with an advanced solid tumor such as melanoma, head and neck, liver or kidney cancer. The nucleotide sequence reads TGCAGCGTTGAACCCCCTCCTCAAGAGACCCAGTACTTC. Translated, this gives CSVEPPPQETQYF.